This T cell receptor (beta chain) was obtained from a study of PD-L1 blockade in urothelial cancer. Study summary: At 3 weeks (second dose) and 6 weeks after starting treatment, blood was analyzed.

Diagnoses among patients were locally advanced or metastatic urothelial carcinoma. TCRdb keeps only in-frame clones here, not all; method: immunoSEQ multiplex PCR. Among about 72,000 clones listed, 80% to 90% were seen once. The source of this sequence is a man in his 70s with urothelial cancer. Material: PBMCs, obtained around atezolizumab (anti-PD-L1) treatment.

CDR3 protein: CASSLNGGRYEQYF. CDR3 DNA sequence: TGTGCCAGCAGCCTCAACGGGGGACGCTACGAGCAGTACTTC. The V gene is TRBV6-1, the J gene TRBJ2-7, with D maybe TRBD2 (6 bases). Trimming removed 6 bases at V and 3 bases at J, with 15 bases between. The CDR3 sequence is 14 residues long. CDR1 is MNHNS, CDR2 SASEGT, per germline.